The entry below gives a single T cell receptor beta chain sequence along with its context. Per the original methods: From reference gene primer amplification, estimates of nucleated cell counts were derived. The protocol was immunoSEQ multiplex PCR, while the TCRdb copy is restricted to in-frame clones and leaves out a portion. From that table come the V and J calls and clone size; the DNA was used to work out D and trimming. The sample holds approximately 260,000 clones, roughly 89% seen once. The data are from a study of blood T cell repertoires in COVID-19. Study summary: Donors in the United States, Italy and Spain gave samples during acute or convalescent COVID-19. The cDNA or gDNA used as material had been derived from T cells, B-cell-depleted T cells, or PBMCs.

The sequence came from a man in his fifties with acute or convalescent COVID-19. Sequencing was carried out using peripheral blood.

CDR3 amino acids: CASSVGAREAQPQHF. Written as DNA, the CDR3 is TGTGCCAGCAGTGTAGGGGCCAGGGAAGCTCAGCCCCAGCATTTT. This chain connects TRBV2 to TRBJ1-5; D possibly corresponds to TRBD1 (5 bases). V was pared by 4 bases and J by 6 bases, with 16 bases between. This CDR3 is built from 15 residues. Germline V CDR1 and CDR2: SNHLY, FYNNEI.